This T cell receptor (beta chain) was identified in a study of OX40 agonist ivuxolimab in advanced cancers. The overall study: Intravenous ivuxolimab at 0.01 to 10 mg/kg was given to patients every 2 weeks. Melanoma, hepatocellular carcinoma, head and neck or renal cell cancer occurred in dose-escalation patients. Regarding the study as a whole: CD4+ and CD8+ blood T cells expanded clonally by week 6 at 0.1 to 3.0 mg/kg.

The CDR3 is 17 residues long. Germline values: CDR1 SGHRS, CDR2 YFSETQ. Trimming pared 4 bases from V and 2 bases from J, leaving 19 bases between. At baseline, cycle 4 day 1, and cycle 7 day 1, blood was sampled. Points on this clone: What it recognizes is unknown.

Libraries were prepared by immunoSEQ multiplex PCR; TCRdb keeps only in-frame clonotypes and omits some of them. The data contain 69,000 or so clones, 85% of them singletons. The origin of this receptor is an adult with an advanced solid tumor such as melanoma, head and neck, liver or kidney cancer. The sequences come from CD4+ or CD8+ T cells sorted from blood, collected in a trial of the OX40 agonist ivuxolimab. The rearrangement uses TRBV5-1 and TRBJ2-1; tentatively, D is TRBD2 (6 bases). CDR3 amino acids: CASSRRGPQWTYNEQFF. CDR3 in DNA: TGCGCCAGCAGCCGGAGGGGACCACAATGGACCTACAATGAGCAGTTCTTC.